The 10 T cell receptor beta chains listed next were all sequenced from one sample in a study of cytomegalovirus exposure and HLA in healthy donors. 60 Vbeta and 13 Jbeta primers were used in PCR. Data came from immunoSEQ multiplex PCR; TCRdb stores just in-frame clones and leaves some out. The table includes roughly 92,000 clones, 6% to 9% detected once. Sequencing was carried out using PBMCs. The source is a man aged 50 to 60 in good health and CMV-seronegative.

This clone was found a few times. The rearrangement uses TRBV15 and TRBJ2-5; D might be TRBD1 (6 bases). With the DNA end fitting TRBJ2-7 better, the J assignment may be wrong. The CDR3 spans 15 residues. The germline V gene encodes CDR1 LNHNV and CDR2 YYDKDF (reference sequence). This CDR3 reads CATSRGGRQAYEQYF. CDR3 sequence (DNA): TGTGCCACCAGCAGAGGGGGGCGACAGGCCTACGAGCAGTACTTC.

This clone has just a few counts. The chain has TRBV5-4 and TRBJ2-6; D possibly corresponds to TRBD2 (5 bases). The CDR3 contains 17 residues. Germline assignment: CDR1 SGHNT and CDR2 YYREEE (reference sequence). V was shortened by 4 bases and J by 4 bases, with 18 bases between the two germline ends. CDR3: CASSPQAGWSGANVLTF. As DNA, the CDR3 is TGTGCCAGCAGCCCCCAGGCGGGCTGGTCCGGGGCCAACGTCCTGACTTTC.

This chain uses TRBV10-2 with TRBJ1-1; D is unresolved. The germline CDR1 and CDR2 sequences are WSHSY and SAAADI. V was trimmed by 5 bases and J by 0 bases, leaving 7 bases between them. The CDR3 has 13 residues. CDR3 DNA: TGCGCCAGCAGTCAGGTTATGAACACTGAAGCTTTCTTT. Translated: CASSQVMNTEAFF.

This chain connects TRBV4-2 to TRBJ2-2, with 12 bases that match TRBD2. The germline CDR1 and CDR2 sequences are LGHNA and YNFKEQ. The CDR3 length is 16 residues. The trim removed 4 bases at V and 4 bases at J, leaving 4 bases unmatched. Here the CDR3 DNA reads TGTGCCAGCAGCCCTAGCGGGGGGGCAGGCACCGGGGAGCTGTTTTTT. Protein: CASSPSGGAGTGELFF.

The chain recombines TRBV7-3 with TRBJ2-2; 8 positions match TRBD1. The CDR3 has 17 amino acids. The junction had 10 bases not matched to a gene; V was cut back by 5 bases and J by 2 bases. From germline, CDR1 is SGHTA and CDR2 FQGTGA. The CDR3 sequence is CASSPGGRGLNTGELFF. CDR3 in DNA: TGTGCCAGCAGCCCTGGAGGCAGGGGGCTAAACACCGGGGAGCTGTTTTTT.

This clone was observed a few times. The chain joins TRBV7-9 to TRBJ2-1; 10 bases fit TRBD2. The germline V gene encodes CDR1 SEHNR and CDR2 FQNEAQ (reference sequence). Trimming removed 1 base from V and 6 bases from J; junction bases left unmatched: 3. This CDR3 spans 15 amino acids. In DNA form, the CDR3 reads TGTGCCAGCAGCTTAGGAGCGGGAGGGGGCAATGAGCAGTTCTTC. Its translation: CASSLGAGGGNEQFF.

This sequence joins TRBV5-4 and TRBJ2-3; 11 nucleotides line up with TRBD2. CDR3 size: 17 residues. Germline V gene lookup returns CDR1 SGHNT and CDR2 YYREEE (reference sequence). The junction had 9 bases not matched to a gene; V was cut back by 3 bases and J by 3 bases. CDR3 loop: CASSSVAGGVSTDTQYF. The DNA for the CDR3 is TGTGCCAGCAGCTCGGTAGCGGGGGGGGTATCGACAGATACGCAGTATTTT.

This clone was detected only a few times. The chain recombines TRBV4-2 with TRBJ2-3; no reliable D call. Germline V gene sequence: CDR1 LGHNA, CDR2 YNFKEQ. The V end lost 4 bases, the J end lost 1 base, and 9 bases lay between the germline ends. CDR3 length equals 14 residues. The CDR3 DNA reads TGTGCCAGCAGCCCGAACGCGGGCACAGATACGCAGTATTTT. This codes for CASSPNAGTDTQYF.

This clone has more than one count but fewer than ten. The chain couples TRBV4-2 to TRBJ1-2; a weak D match, TRBD1 (5 bases). This CDR3 has 15 residues. The germline CDR1 and CDR2 sequences are LGHNA and YNFKEQ. Trimming left V 4 bases short and J 5 bases short, with 17 bases between. The CDR3 sequence: CASSRPETVRYGYTF. CDR3 sequence (DNA): TGTGCCAGCAGCCGTCCCGAGACAGTGAGATATGGCTACACCTTC.

This clone was counted between two and nine times. The rearrangement joins TRBV7-2 to TRBJ1-4, with TRBD1 as a possible D gene (6 bases). Germline assignment: CDR1 SGHTA and CDR2 FQGNSA. CDR3 length: 16 amino acids. V was shortened by 5 bases and J by 8 bases, with 21 bases between the two germline ends. The CDR3 sequence is CASSHEGGLKWEKLFF. The CDR3, as DNA: TGTGCCAGCAGCCACGAGGGGGGGTTGAAGTGGGAAAAACTGTTTTTT.